This T cell receptor beta chain comes out of a study of cytomegalovirus exposure and HLA in healthy donors. For the study at large: The same platform was used for the 110 or so validation repertoires and the roughly 640 first-cohort repertoires, a later analysis reported.

Donors came from a validation cohort of about 120 subjects, distinct from the first 666-subject cohort. Turning to this clone: Its specificity is not known.

Repertoires were generated with immunoSEQ multiplex PCR, while TCRdb's copy carries only in-frame clones and drops some. This sample carries over 110,000 clones, around 84% of them seen once, and the ten largest clones take 8.5% to 9.5%. General study findings and limits: According to a subsequent analysis, TCR clusters from the first cohort were inclined to appear together in the 130 or so validation repertoires. In vitro experiments confirmed that three CMV-associated chains were specific for CMV antigens.

Germline values: CDR1 MNHEY, CDR2 SMNVEV (reference sequence). V was trimmed by 5 bases and J by 1 base, leaving 14 bases between them. The CDR3 totals 15 residues. The V gene is TRBV27, the J gene TRBJ2-5; D may be TRBD2 (5 bases). This TCR was recovered from a man in his late teens or twenties in good health and CMV-seropositive. Specimen: PBMCs. Here the CDR3 reads CASSPLGLAQETQYF. The CDR3 DNA follows: TGTGCCAGCAGTCCGCTAGGCCTAGCCCAAGAGACCCAGTACTTC.